The T cell receptor (beta chain) described here comes from a study of vaccination and CD4 T cells after COVID-19. Across the study: Post-COVID specimens were obtained a median 101 days after diagnosis (range 35 to 161).

Treatment meaning: roughly 10-day PBMC culture with coronavirus spike peptide pools or control peptides (ViraFEST assay). Cultured CD4+ T-cell DNA underwent Oncomine TCR Beta short-read sequencing. TCRdb ran MiXCR on the PCR reads and lists one entry per CDR3 protein. The profile shows over 20,000 distinct CDR3 sequences, under 55% of them singletons. This clonotype was seen only a few times. The target antigen is unknown. CDR1 MNHEY and CDR2 SVGEGT come from the germline V gene. CDR3 length: 15 residues. Germline trimming cut 4 bases from V and 6 bases from J; bases unmatched to any gene: 8. This TCR derives from a human donor who had recovered from COVID-19. Material for sequencing was CD4+ T cells from blood, cultured in vitro. The genes are TRBV6-2 or TRBV6-3 and TRBJ1-5, with TRBD1 identical over 8 bases. The CDR3 here is CASSSTGGFAQPQHF. In DNA, the CDR3 is TGTGCCAGCAGTTCCACAGGGGGGTTTGCTCAGCCCCAGCATTTT.